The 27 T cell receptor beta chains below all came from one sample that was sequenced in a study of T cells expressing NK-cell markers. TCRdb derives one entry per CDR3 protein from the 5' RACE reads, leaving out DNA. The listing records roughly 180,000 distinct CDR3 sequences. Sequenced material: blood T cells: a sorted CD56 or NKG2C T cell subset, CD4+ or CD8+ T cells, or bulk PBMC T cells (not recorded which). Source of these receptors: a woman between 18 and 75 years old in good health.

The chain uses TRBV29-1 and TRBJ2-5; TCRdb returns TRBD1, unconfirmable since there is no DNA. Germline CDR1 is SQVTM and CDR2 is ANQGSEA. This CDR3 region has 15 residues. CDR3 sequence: CSVAGGAIRGETQYF.

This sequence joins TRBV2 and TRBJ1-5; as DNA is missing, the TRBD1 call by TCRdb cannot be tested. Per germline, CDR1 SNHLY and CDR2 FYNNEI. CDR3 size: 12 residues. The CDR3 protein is CASQTGGQPQHF. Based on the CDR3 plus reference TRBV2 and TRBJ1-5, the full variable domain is EPEVTQTPSHQVTQMGQEVILRCVPISNHLYFYWYRQILGQKVEFLVSFYNNEISEKSEIFDDQFSVERPDGSNFTLKIRSTKLEDSAMYFCASQTGGQPQHFGDGTRLSIL.

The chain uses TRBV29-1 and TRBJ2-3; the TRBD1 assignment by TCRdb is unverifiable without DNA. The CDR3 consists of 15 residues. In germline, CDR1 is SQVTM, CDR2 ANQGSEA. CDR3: CSGQMGQGRTDTQYF.

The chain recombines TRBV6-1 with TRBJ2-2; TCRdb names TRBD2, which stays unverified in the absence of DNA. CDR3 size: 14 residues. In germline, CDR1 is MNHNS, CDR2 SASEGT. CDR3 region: CASREAGGTGELFF.

The chain's CDR3 is CASSPQTGHTEAFF. The rearrangement uses TRBV9 and TRBJ1-1; TCRdb designates TRBD1, a call that cannot be tested without DNA. The CDR3 runs 14 residues. Germline V CDR1 and CDR2: SGDLS, YYNGEE.

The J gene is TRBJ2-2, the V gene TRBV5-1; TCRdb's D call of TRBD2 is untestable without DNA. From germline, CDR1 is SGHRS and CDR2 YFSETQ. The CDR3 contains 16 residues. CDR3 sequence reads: CASSLRTSGDTGELFF.

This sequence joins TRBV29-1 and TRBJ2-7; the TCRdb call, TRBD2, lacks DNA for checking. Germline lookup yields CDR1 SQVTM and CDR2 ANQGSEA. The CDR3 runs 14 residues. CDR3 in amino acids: CSVPTSGSSYEQYF.

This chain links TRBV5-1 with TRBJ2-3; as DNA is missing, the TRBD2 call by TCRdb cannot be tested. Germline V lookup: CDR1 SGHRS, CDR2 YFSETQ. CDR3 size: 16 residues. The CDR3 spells CASSLRASGGTDTQYF.

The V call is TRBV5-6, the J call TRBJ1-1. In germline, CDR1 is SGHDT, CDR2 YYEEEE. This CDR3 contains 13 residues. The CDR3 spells CASTSSGYTEAFF.

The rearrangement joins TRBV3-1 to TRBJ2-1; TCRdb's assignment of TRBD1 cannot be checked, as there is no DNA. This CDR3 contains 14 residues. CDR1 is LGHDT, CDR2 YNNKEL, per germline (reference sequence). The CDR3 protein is CASSLTSRGLEQFF.

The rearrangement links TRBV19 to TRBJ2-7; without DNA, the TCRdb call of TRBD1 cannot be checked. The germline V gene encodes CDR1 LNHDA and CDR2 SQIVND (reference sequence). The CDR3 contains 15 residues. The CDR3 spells CASSGDRRSSYEQYF.

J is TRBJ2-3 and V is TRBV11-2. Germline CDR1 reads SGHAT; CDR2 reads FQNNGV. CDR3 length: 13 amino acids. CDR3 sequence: CASSYGGTDTQYF.

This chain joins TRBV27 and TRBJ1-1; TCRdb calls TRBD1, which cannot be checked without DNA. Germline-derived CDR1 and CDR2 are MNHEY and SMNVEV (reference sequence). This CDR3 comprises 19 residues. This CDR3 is CASSLTGTGGEMKNTEAFF.

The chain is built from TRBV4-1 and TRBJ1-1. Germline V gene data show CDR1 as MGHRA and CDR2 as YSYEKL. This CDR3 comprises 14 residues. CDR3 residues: CASSQESFVYRAFF.

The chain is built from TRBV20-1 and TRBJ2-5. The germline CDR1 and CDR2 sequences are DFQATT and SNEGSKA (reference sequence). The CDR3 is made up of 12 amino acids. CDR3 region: CSARAKKETQYF.

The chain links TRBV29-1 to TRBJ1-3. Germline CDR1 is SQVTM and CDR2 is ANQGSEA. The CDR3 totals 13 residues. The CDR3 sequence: CSVEALAGNTIYF.

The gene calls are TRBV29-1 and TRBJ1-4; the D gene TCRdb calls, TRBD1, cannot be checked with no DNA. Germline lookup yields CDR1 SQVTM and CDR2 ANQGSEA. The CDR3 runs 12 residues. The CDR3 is CSVAGSREKLFF.

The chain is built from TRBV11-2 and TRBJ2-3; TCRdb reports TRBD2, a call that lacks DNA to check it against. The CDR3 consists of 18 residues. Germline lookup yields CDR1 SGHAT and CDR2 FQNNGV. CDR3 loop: CASSLLESAGGITDTQYF.

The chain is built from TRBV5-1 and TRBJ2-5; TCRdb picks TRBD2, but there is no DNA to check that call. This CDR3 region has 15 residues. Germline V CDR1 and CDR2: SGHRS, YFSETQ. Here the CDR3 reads CASSLGISGSETQYF.

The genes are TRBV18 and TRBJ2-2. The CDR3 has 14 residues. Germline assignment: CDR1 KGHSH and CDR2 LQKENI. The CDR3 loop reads CASSPPDFTGELFF. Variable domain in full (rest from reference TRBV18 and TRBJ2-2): NAGVMQNPRHLVRRRGQEARLRCSPMKGHSHVYWYRQLPEEGLKFMVYLQKENIIDESGMPKERFSAEFPKEGPSILRIQQVVRGDSAAYFCASSPPDFTGELFFGEGSRLTVL.

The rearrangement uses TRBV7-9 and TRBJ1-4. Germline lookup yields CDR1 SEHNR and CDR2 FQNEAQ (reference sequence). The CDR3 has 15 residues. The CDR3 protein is CASSIRAEVGEKLFF.

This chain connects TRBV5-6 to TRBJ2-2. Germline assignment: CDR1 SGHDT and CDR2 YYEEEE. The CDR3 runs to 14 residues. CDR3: CASSLRQLNGELFF.

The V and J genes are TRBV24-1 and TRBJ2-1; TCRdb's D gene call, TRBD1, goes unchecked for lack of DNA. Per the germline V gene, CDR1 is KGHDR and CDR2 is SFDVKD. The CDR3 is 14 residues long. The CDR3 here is CATSAQGSYNEQFF.

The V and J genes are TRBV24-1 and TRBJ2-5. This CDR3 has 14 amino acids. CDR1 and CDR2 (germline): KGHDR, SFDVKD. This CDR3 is CATSDWLNPETQYF.

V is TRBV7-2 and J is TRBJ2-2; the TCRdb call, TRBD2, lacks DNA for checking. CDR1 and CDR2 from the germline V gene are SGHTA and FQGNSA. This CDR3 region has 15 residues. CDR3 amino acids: CASSLGGTSLGELFF.

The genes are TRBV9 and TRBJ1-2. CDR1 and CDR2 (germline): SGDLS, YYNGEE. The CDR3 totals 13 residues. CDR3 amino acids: CASSVGLSYGYTF.

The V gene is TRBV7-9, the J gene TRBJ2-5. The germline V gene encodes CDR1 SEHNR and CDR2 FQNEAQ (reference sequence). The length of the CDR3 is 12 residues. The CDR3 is CASSLDLLTQYF.